This is a list of T cell receptor beta chains from one sample in a study of chronic HIV infection and antiretroviral therapy. MiXCR was run by TCRdb on the 5' RACE reads, yielding one entry per CDR3 protein. This table has about 38,000 distinct CDR3 sequences, 7% to 10% appearing once. The sample was peripheral blood. The receptors were sampled from an adult who had HIV and had not received antiretroviral therapy, or was an uninfected healthy control (not recorded which). Each CDR3 is given with its conserved first and last residue. Fields, in order: D gene, clone size, J gene, V gene, CDR3 protein, CDR3 DNA. The D gene is left open where the match is weak. Some rows have no size entry. The others give once, few or many, or a class for an expanded clone.

NA | few | TRBJ2-2 | TRBV28 | CASSLGSGELFF | TGTGCCAGCAGTTTAGGTAGCGGGGAGCTGTTTTTT
TRBD1 | NA | TRBJ1-6 | TRBV29-1 | CSVRTGPSNSPLHF | TGCAGCGTTCGGACAGGGCCAAGTAATTCACCCCTCCACTTT
TRBD1 | many | TRBJ2-3 | TRBV3-1 | CASSQGTGGTQYF | TGTGCCAGCAGCCAAGGGACAGGGGGTACGCAGTATTTT
NA | once | TRBJ1-6 | TRBV20-1 | CSARVGRNSPLHF | TGCAGTGCTAGAGTTGGACGGAATTCACCCCTCCACTTT
NA | few | TRBJ1-5 | TRBV2 | CASTVQGGRTNQPQHF | TGTGCCAGCACCGTACAGGGAGGGAGGACAAATCAGCCCCAGCATTTT
TRBD1 | NA | TRBJ2-7 | TRBV2 | CASSRRTGSSYEQYF | TGTGCCAGCAGTCGTCGGACAGGGAGCTCCTACGAGCAGTACTTC
TRBD2 | many | TRBJ2-7 | TRBV29-1 | CSVTHGTSGTYEQYF | TGCAGCGTAACACATGGGACTAGCGGGACCTACGAGCAGTACTTC
TRBD1 | NA | TRBJ1-1 | TRBV29-1 | CSVGQGADTEAFF | TGCAGCGTCGGACAGGGGGCGGACACTGAAGCTTTCTTT
NA | few | TRBJ1-5 | TRBV12-3/TRBV12-4 | CASSFGGPSQPQHF | TGTGCCAGCAGTTTCGGGGGGCCGAGTCAGCCCCAGCATTTT
NA | NA | TRBJ1-2 | TRBV7-9 | CASSLVGQDGYTF | TGTGCCAGCAGCTTAGTGGGGCAGGATGGCTACACCTTC
NA | few | TRBJ1-3 | TRBV14 | CASSQWLSAGNTIYF | TGTGCCAGCAGCCAATGGCTTTCGGCTGGAAACACCATATATTTT
NA | NA | TRBJ2-7 | TRBV6-1 | CASSGQDYEQYF | TGTGCCAGCAGTGGACAGGACTACGAGCAGTACTTC
NA | many | TRBJ2-7 | TRBV11-2 | CASSLAVGEQYF | TGTGCCAGCAGCTTAGCGGTCGGAGAGCAGTACTTC
NA | NA | TRBJ2-3 | TRBV29-1 | CSARASSTDTQYF | TGCAGCGCCCGAGCATCTAGCACAGATACGCAGTATTTT
NA | few | TRBJ1-1 | TRBV7-8 | CASSFSWGVNTEAFF | TGTGCCAGCAGCTTTAGTTGGGGGGTGAACACTGAAGCTTTCTTT
NA | many | TRBJ2-6 | TRBV28 | CASQGGYRAGANVLTF | TGTGCCAGCCAGGGAGGGTACAGGGCTGGGGCCAACGTCCTGACTTTC
NA | few | TRBJ2-3 | TRBV29-1 | CSSGPTLVSLTDTQYF | TGCAGCTCCGGTCCCACACTCGTTTCACTCACAGATACGCAGTATTTT
TRBD2 | many | TRBJ2-3 | TRBV2 | CASSGTGTSGGTDTQYF | TGTGCCAGCAGTGGCACCGGGACTAGCGGGGGGACAGATACGCAGTATTTT
NA | few | TRBJ2-1 | TRBV29-1 | CSVVPSAGNEQFF | TGCAGCGTCGTGCCTAGCGCGGGCAATGAGCAGTTCTTC
NA | NA | TRBJ2-1 | TRBV2 | CASSELVSGVNEQFF | TGTGCCAGCAGTGAGTTGGTTTCTGGAGTCAATGAGCAGTTCTTC
NA | many | TRBJ2-3 | TRBV29-1 | CSAAAPDTQYF | TGCAGCGCCGCCGCCCCAGATACGCAGTATTTT
NA | many | TRBJ1-1 | TRBV3-1 | CASSQRSEAFF | TGTGCCAGCAGCCAGAGATCTGAAGCTTTCTTT
NA | many | TRBJ1-2 | TRBV12-3/TRBV12-4 | CASSLAQPLGPYGYTF | TGTGCCAGCAGTTTAGCGCAGCCTTTAGGACCCTATGGCTACACCTTC
NA | NA | TRBJ2-2 | TRBV11-1 | CANSLEQAGTGELFF | TGTGCCAACAGCTTAGAACAGGCAGGCACCGGGGAGCTGTTTTTT
NA | many | TRBJ2-7 | TRBV20-1 | CSARGPYSYEQYF | TGCAGTGCTAGAGGCCCCTACTCCTACGAGCAGTACTTC
TRBD1 | NA | TRBJ1-5 | TRBV10-3 | CAISATGNGNQPQHF | TGTGCCATCAGTGCGACAGGGAACGGCAATCAGCCCCAGCATTTT
TRBD1 | NA | TRBJ2-2 | TRBV28 | CASSLDRGGGELFF | TGTGCCAGCAGTTTAGACAGGGGTGGCGGGGAGCTGTTTTTT
NA | NA | TRBJ1-1 | TRBV11-1 | CASSETGSGAEAFF | TGTGCCAGCAGCGAGACAGGATCGGGGGCTGAAGCTTTCTTT
TRBD1 | NA | TRBJ1-5 | TRBV12-3/TRBV12-4 | CASSQYQDRAGGNQPQHF | TGTGCCAGCAGTCAATACCAAGACAGGGCGGGAGGCAATCAGCCCCAGCATTTT
TRBD2 | few | TRBJ2-1 | TRBV24-1 | CATSDLRTSRNEQFF | TGTGCCACCAGTGATTTGAGGACTAGCCGGAATGAGCAGTTCTTC
NA | few | TRBJ1-1 | TRBV2 | CASSGFQGQNTEAFF | TGTGCCAGCAGTGGGTTTCAAGGACAGAACACTGAAGCTTTCTTT
NA | many | TRBJ2-3 | TRBV12-3/TRBV12-4 | CASRDHHLGLTDTQYF | TGTGCCAGCAGAGACCACCATTTAGGGCTGACAGATACGCAGTATTTT
TRBD1 | NA | TRBJ1-1 | TRBV20-1 | CSARSGQARTWNTEAFF | TGCAGTGCTAGATCCGGACAGGCCAGAACTTGGAACACTGAAGCTTTCTTT
NA | NA | TRBJ2-1 | TRBV24-1 | CATSAPVRLGENNEQFF | TGTGCCACCAGTGCCCCCGTACGGCTAGGTGAAAACAATGAGCAGTTCTTC
TRBD2 | NA | TRBJ2-5 | TRBV28 | CASSYVSAGGPQETQYF | TGTGCCAGCAGTTACGTTTCGGCGGGAGGGCCCCAAGAGACCCAGTACTTC
NA | many | TRBJ2-3 | TRBV5-1 | CASSVESTDTQYF | TGCGCCAGCAGCGTCGAAAGCACAGATACGCAGTATTTT
NA | NA | TRBJ1-5 | TRBV11-2 | CASSALQGHSNQPQHF | TGTGCCAGCAGCGCACTACAGGGTCATAGCAATCAGCCCCAGCATTTT